A selection of T cell receptor beta chains follows, all from one sample in a study of blood T cell repertoires in COVID-19. Clones were read by immunoSEQ multiplex PCR, and TCRdb kept only the in-frame ones, dropping some. Seen here are roughly 200,000 clones, roughly 76% observed once, and the top ten hold approximately 10%. Sequencing input: peripheral blood. All receptors come from a woman in her forties with COVID-19, enrolled during active disease. Both conserved end residues are part of each CDR3. D genes are given only for firm matches. Size is stated for part of the rows, as once, few or many counts, or as a class when the clone is expanded.

V	J	size	D	CDR3	DNA
TRBV5-4	TRBJ1-1	-	-	CASSLADRPNTEAFF	TGTGCCAGCAGCTTGGCGGACAGACCGAACACTGAAGCTTTCTTT
TRBV7-9	TRBJ1-1	-	-	CASSPRGDSEAFF	TGTGCCAGCAGCCCCCGGGGGGATTCTGAAGCTTTCTTT
TRBV30	TRBJ1-2	-	-	CAWSGLPGSGYTF	TGTGCCTGGAGTGGTCTCCCGGGTAGTGGCTACACCTTC
TRBV11-2	TRBJ2-5	-	-	CASSAQGRGVQETQYF	TGTGCCAGCAGCGCCCAAGGGAGGGGGGTGCAAGAGACCCAGTACTTC
TRBV7-6	TRBJ2-3	-	TRBD2	CASSPNQREAFDTQYF	TGTGCCAGCAGCCCCAACCAGCGGGAGGCCTTCGATACGCAGTATTTT
TRBV27	TRBJ2-5	-	-	CASSSLRDRQETQYF	TGTGCCAGCAGTTCCCTGCGGGACAGACAAGAGACCCAGTACTTC
TRBV27	TRBJ1-1	-	-	CASSQRPTGNTEAFF	TGTGCCAGCAGTCAAAGACCCACAGGGAACACTGAAGCTTTCTTT
TRBV3-1/TRBV3-2	TRBJ2-5	-	-	CASSQKDGGGETQYF	TGTGCCAGCAGCCAAAAGGATGGAGGCGGGGAGACCCAGTACTTC
TRBV9	TRBJ1-2	-	-	CASSVAVSGSAYYGYTF	TGTGCCAGCAGCGTAGCGGTCAGCGGAAGTGCCTACTATGGCTACACCTTC
TRBV5-4	TRBJ2-7	-	TRBD1	CASSLGQGRTYEQYF	TGTGCCAGCAGCCTAGGACAGGGTCGGACCTACGAGCAGTACTTC
TRBV5-4	TRBJ2-1	-	-	CASSLFSGRNEQFF	TGTGCCAGCAGCTTGTTCTCTGGGCGCAATGAGCAGTTCTTC
TRBV2	TRBJ2-1	-	-	CASSADYSYNEQFF	TGTGCCAGCAGCGCCGACTACTCCTACAATGAGCAGTTCTTC
TRBV19	TRBJ1-1	-	TRBD1	CASRAGQGVSEAFF	TGTGCCAGTAGAGCAGGACAGGGGGTCTCTGAAGCTTTCTTT
TRBV6-5	TRBJ2-1	-	TRBD2	CASSQPGRSNEQFF	TGTGCCAGCAGCCAGCCCGGGAGGAGTAATGAGCAGTTCTTC
TRBV12-3/TRBV12-4	TRBJ2-1	-	-	CASSQYNEQFF	TGTGCCAGCAGCCAATACAATGAGCAGTTCTTC
TRBV5-6	TRBJ1-4	-	-	CASSQGNTNEKLFF	TGTGCCAGCAGCCAGGGGAACACTAATGAAAAACTGTTTTTT
TRBV7-6	TRBJ2-3	-	TRBD2	CASSLWVAGGASTDTQYF	TGTGCCAGCAGCTTATGGGTAGCGGGGGGTGCTAGCACAGATACGCAGTATTTT
TRBV19	TRBJ2-1	-	TRBD2	CASSGGLGAANEQFF	TGTGCCAGTAGTGGGGGACTAGGCGCGGCCAATGAGCAGTTCTTC
TRBV7-8	TRBJ2-7	-	TRBD1	CASSDRDRGLYEQYF	TGTGCCAGCAGCGACCGGGACAGGGGTCTCTACGAGCAGTACTTC
TRBV19	TRBJ2-1	-	-	CASSIGGTSNEQFF	TGTGCCAGTAGTATAGGTGGGACAAGCAATGAGCAGTTCTTC
TRBV12-3/TRBV12-4	TRBJ2-1	-	-	CASSLLYLNEQFF	TGTGCCAGCAGTTTACTCTATCTCAATGAGCAGTTCTTC
TRBV4-1	TRBJ1-2	-	TRBD1	CASTRTGAYGYTF	TGCGCCAGCACCAGAACAGGGGCCTATGGCTACACCTTC
TRBV30	TRBJ2-5	-	-	CAYSHRWQETQYF	TGTGCCTATTCACACAGGTGGCAAGAGACCCAGTACTTC
TRBV5-4	TRBJ1-1	-	-	CASSDPGRFAEAFF	TGTGCCAGCAGCGATCCAGGGCGGTTCGCTGAAGCTTTCTTT
TRBV13	TRBJ2-7	-	-	CASSLVGRGSYEQYF	TGTGCCAGCAGCTTAGTTGGCAGGGGAAGCTACGAGCAGTACTTC
TRBV6-6	TRBJ2-2	-	-	CASSPLGDSYTGELFF	TGTGCCAGCAGCCCCCTAGGAGACAGCTATACCGGGGAGCTGTTTTTT
TRBV7-9	TRBJ2-2	-	-	CASSRRAGVSHGELFF	TGTGCCAGCAGCCGACGGGCAGGGGTTAGTCACGGGGAGCTGTTTTTT
TRBV6-1	TRBJ1-4	-	-	CASSDGPGGEKLFF	TGTGCCAGCAGTGATGGTCCTGGGGGGGAAAAACTGTTTTTT
TRBV3-1/TRBV3-2	TRBJ2-5	few	TRBD2	CASSLKGLGETQYF	TGTGCCAGCAGTCTTAAAGGACTAGGGGAGACCCAGTACTTC
TRBV1	TRBJ2-3	many	-	CTSSQDAVTKGLLTGTQYF	TGCACCAGCAGCCAAGATGCGGTCACCAAAGGACTCCTCACTGGTACGCAGTATTTT
TRBV11-2	TRBJ2-1	once	TRBD2	CASNPGGTYNEQFF	TGTGCCAGCAACCCGGGGGGGACCTACAATGAGCAGTTCTTC
TRBV5-3	TRBJ2-3	-	-	CAFHSEGSTDTQYF	TGTGCCTTTCACTCGGAGGGGAGCACAGATACGCAGTATTTT
TRBV28	TRBJ2-1	many	TRBD2	CASSSPILRGGPYNEQFF	TGTGCCAGCAGTTCCCCCATCCTACGGGGGGGACCCTACAATGAGCAGTTCTTC
TRBV5-5	TRBJ1-1	-	-	CASRMGGMNTEAFF	TGTGCCAGCAGAATGGGAGGGATGAACACTGAAGCTTTCTTT
TRBV9	TRBJ2-6	-	-	CASSPRGIGEIWPGANVLTF	TGTGCCAGCAGCCCACGGGGGATCGGAGAGATCTGGCCTGGGGCCAACGTCCTGACTTTC
TRBV30	TRBJ2-1	-	TRBD2	CAWSAWTSGRSGEQFF	TGTGCCTGGAGTGCCTGGACTAGCGGGAGGAGCGGTGAGCAGTTCTTC
TRBV28	TRBJ1-2	-	TRBD1	CASKSSLLQGRNYGYTF	TGTGCCAGCAAGAGTTCCCTCTTACAGGGGCGAAACTATGGCTACACCTTC
TRBV18	TRBJ1-6	few	-	CASSPSQRNNSPLHF	TGTGCCAGCTCACCATCGCAGCGGAATAATTCACCCCTCCACTTT
TRBV7-8	TRBJ2-7	-	-	CASSNRPGEQYF	TGTGCCAGCAGCAACCGTCCAGGCGAGCAGTACTTC
TRBV3-1/TRBV3-2	TRBJ2-2	-	TRBD2	CASSQLAAGELFF	TGTGCCAGCAGCCAGCTAGCGGCCGGGGAGCTGTTTTTT
TRBV6-5	TRBJ1-2	-	-	CASSYLARDKYTF	TGTGCCAGCAGTTACTTGGCCAGGGACAAGTATACCTTC
TRBV7-2	TRBJ1-1	-	-	CASSWGGGNTEAFF	TGTGCCAGCAGCTGGGGAGGGGGGAACACTGAAGCTTTCTTT
TRBV19	TRBJ1-1	-	TRBD1	CASKGRPQGATSWVNTEAFF	TGTGCCAGTAAGGGACGGCCCCAGGGGGCTACCTCATGGGTGAACACTGAAGCTTTCTTT